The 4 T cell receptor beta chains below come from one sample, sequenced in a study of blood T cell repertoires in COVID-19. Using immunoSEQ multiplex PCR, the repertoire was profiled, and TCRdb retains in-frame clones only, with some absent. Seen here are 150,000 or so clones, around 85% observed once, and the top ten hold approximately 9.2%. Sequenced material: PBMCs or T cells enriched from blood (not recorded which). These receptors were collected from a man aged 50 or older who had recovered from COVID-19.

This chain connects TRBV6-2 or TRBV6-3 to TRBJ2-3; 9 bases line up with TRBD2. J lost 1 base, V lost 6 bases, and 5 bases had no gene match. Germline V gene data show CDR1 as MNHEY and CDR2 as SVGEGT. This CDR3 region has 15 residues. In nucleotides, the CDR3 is TGTGCCAGCAGCAGGACTAGCGCCCGCACAGATACGCAGTATTTT. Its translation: CASSRTSARTDTQYF.

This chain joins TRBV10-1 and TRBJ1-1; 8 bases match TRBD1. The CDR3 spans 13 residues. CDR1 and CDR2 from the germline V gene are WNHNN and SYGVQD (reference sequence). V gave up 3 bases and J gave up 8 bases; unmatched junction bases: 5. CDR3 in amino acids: CASSDGQGAEAFF. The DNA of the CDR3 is TGCGCCAGCAGTGATGGCCAGGGGGCGGAAGCTTTCTTT.

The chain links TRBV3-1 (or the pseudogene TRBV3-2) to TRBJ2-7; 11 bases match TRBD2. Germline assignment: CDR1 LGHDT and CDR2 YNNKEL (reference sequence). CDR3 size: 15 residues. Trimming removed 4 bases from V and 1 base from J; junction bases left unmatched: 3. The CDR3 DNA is TGTGCCAGCAGCCCCGGACTAGCGGGTTCCTACGAGCAGTACTTC. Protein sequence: CASSPGLAGSYEQYF.

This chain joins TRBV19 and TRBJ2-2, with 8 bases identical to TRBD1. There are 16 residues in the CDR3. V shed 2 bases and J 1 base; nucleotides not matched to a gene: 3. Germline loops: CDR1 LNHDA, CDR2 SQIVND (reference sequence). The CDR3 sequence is CASSILGTGNTGELFF. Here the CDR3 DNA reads TGTGCCAGTAGTATACTCGGGACAGGGAACACCGGGGAGCTGTTTTTT.